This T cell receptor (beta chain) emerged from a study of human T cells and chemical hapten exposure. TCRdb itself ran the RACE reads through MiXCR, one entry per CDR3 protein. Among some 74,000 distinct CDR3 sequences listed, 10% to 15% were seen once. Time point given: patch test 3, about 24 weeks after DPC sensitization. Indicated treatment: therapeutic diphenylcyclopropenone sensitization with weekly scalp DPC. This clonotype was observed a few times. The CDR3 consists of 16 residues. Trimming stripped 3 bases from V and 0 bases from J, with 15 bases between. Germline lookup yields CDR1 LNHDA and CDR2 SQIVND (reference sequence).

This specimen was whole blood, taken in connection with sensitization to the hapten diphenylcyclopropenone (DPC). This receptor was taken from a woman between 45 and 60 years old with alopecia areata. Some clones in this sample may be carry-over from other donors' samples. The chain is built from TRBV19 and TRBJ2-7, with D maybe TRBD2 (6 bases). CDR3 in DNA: TGTGCCAGTAGTATGAGGCGCGGGATTAGCTCCTACGAGCAGTACTTC. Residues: CASSMRRGISSYEQYF.